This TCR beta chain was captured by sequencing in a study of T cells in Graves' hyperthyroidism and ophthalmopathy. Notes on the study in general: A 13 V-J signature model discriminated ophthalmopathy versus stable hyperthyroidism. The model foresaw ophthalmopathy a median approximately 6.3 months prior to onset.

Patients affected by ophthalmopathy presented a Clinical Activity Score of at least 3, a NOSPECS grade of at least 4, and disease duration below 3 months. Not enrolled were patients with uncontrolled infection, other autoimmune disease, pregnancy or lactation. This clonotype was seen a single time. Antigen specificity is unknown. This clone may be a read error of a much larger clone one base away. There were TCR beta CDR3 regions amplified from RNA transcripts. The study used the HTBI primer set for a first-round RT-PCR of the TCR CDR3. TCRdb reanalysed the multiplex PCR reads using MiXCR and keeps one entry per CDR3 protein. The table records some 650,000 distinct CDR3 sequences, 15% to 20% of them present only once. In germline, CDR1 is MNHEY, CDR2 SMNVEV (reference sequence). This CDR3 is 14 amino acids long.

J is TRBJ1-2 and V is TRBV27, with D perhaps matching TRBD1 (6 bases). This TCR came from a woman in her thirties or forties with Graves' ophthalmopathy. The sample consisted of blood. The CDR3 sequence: CVRQDTTRGYGYTF. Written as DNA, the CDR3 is TGTGTTAGACAGGATACAACTCGTGGCTATGGCTACACCTTC.